One sample yielded the 32 T cell receptor beta chains listed below, sequenced in a study of identical twins. TCRdb recomputed calls from the 5' RACE reads with MiXCR, one row per CDR3 protein. Of 1.5 million to 2 million distinct CDR3 sequences in the sample, about 30% were seen once. Sequenced sample: cord blood. These receptors all stem from a newborn girl in good health.

This clonotype was seen only once. A single base separates this from a much larger clone, so it may be a read error. This chain uses TRBV11-2 with TRBJ2-1; D uncertain. V shed 1 base and J shed 10 bases, with 11 bases lying between them. The length of the CDR3 is 13 residues. CDR1 SGHAT and CDR2 FQNNGV come from the germline V gene. The chain's CDR3 is CASSLAPSHEQFF. CDR3 sequence (DNA): TGTGCCAGCAGCTTAGCCCCCTCCCACGAGCAGTTCTTC.

This clonotype appeared many times. The chain has TRBV6-1 and TRBJ1-2; D remains unclear. CDR1 and CDR2 (germline): MNHNS, SASEGT. Deletions cut 8 bases from V and 1 base from J, with 11 bases between. The CDR3 contains 13 residues. The CDR3 DNA follows: TGTGCCAGCTACAAGGGATTTAACTATGGCTACACCTTC. This codes for CASYKGFNYGYTF.

This clonotype was seen more than once but under ten times. The V and J genes are TRBV7-9 and TRBJ1-2, with a weak D call TRBD1 (5 bases). The CDR3 loop spans 15 amino acids. V gave up 5 bases and J gave up 3 bases, with 16 bases separating them. CDR1 SEHNR and CDR2 FQNEAQ come from the germline V gene (reference sequence). In DNA, the CDR3 is TGTGCCAGCAGCGCTCCGAGAGGGGCGGACTATGGCTACACCTTC. Translated, it gives CASSAPRGADYGYTF.

This rearrangement joins TRBV7-2 to TRBJ2-3; 7 positions match TRBD2. The CDR3 extends over 19 amino acids. V was clipped by 5 bases and J by 2 bases; unmatched bases: 19. Per the germline V gene, CDR1 is SGHTA and CDR2 is FQGNSA. This CDR3 reads CASSPLRTTRREFTDTQYF. The CDR3 DNA sequence: TGTGCCAGCAGCCCTCTACGAACTACAAGGCGGGAGTTCACAGATACGCAGTATTTT.

This clonotype appeared a few times. V and J are TRBV20-1 and TRBJ1-2; D may be TRBD1 (5 bases). CDR1 and CDR2 from the germline V gene are DFQATT and SNEGSKA (reference sequence). The CDR3 totals 13 residues. Trimming removed 1 base at V and 7 bases at J, with 13 bases between. In nucleotides, the CDR3 is TGCAGTGCTAGAGCTGGGGGTTCGGGTGGCTACACCTTC. Its protein is CSARAGGSGGYTF.

This clonotype was seen only a few times. The chain uses TRBV5-6 and TRBJ1-3; no clear D gene. The V gene's germline CDR1 is SGHDT and CDR2 YYEEEE. With 0 bases removed from V and 0 bases from J, the gap between germline ends came to 7 bases. The CDR3 contains 15 residues. The CDR3 sequence: CASSLARISGNTIYF. CDR3 in DNA: TGTGCCAGCAGCTTGGCCAGGATCTCTGGAAACACCATATATTTT.

This clonotype was counted at least ten times. The J gene is TRBJ1-2, the V gene TRBV27; weak D call: TRBD1 (5 bases). Germline assignment: CDR1 MNHEY and CDR2 SMNVEV (reference sequence). The germline V and J ends were trimmed by 4 bases and 4 bases, with 10 bases remaining between them. This CDR3 is built from 13 residues. CDR3 loop: CASSSGDGYGYTF. The CDR3 region has the DNA TGTGCCAGCAGTTCGGGGGACGGCTATGGCTACACCTTC.

J is TRBJ2-3 and V is TRBV7-2; no reliable D call. Germline V gives CDR1 SGHTA, CDR2 FQGNSA. The CDR3 contains 16 residues. Deletions cut 3 bases from V and 2 bases from J, with 15 bases between. CDR3 protein: CASSFTPTRVTDTQYF. CDR3 in DNA: TGTGCCAGCAGCTTTACGCCCACACGCGTCACAGATACGCAGTATTTT.

This chain links TRBV20-1 with TRBJ2-1; 8 bases match TRBD2. V lost 1 base to trimming and J lost 1 base; unmatched junction nucleotides: 12. Germline-derived CDR1 and CDR2 are DFQATT and SNEGSKA (reference sequence). This CDR3 region has 18 residues. Written as DNA, the CDR3 is TGCAGTGCTAGAGCCACCCCGGCCCGGGGGGGTTCCTACAATGAGCAGTTCTTC. Encoded protein: CSARATPARGGSYNEQFF.

This clonotype was seen ten or more times. The chain recombines TRBV29-1 with TRBJ2-1; 7 bases fit TRBD1. Germline trimming cut 6 bases from V and 0 bases from J; bases unmatched to any gene: 2. There are 13 residues in the CDR3. Germline V lookup: CDR1 SQVTM, CDR2 ANQGSEA. CDR3 sequence reads: CSVRGSSYNEQFF. The CDR3 DNA reads TGCAGCGTCAGGGGGAGCTCCTACAATGAGCAGTTCTTC.

The rearrangement links TRBV9 to TRBJ2-1; 9 nucleotides agree with TRBD2. Trimming at V came to 4 bases and at J to 8 bases, leaving 10 bases not matched to a gene. This CDR3 contains 15 residues. Germline CDR1 and CDR2: SGDLS and YYNGEE. The CDR3 protein is CASSTRLAAWYEQFF. CDR3 bases: TGTGCCAGCAGCACCCGACTAGCGGCCTGGTATGAGCAGTTCTTC.

This sequence joins TRBV12-3 or TRBV12-4 and TRBJ2-3, with TRBD2 matching over 13 bases. V shed 5 bases, J shed 4 bases, and the junction held 9 bases outside the gene matches. The CDR3 contains 17 residues. CDR3 loop: CASSPSWTSGRADTQYF. The DNA of the CDR3 is TGTGCCAGCAGTCCCTCCTGGACTAGCGGGAGAGCAGATACGCAGTATTTT.

The CDR3 nucleotides are TGTGCCAGCAGAAAGGAGAGACACTCCACCGGGGAGCTGTTTTTT. The encoded protein is CASRKERHSTGELFF. V gene TRBV21-1 combines with J gene TRBJ2-2. TRBV21-1 is marked as a pseudogene. The CDR3 sequence is 15 residues long.

This clonotype appeared a few times. V and J are TRBV6-5 and TRBJ2-1; D ambiguous. The J call may be faulty, since TRBJ2-7 better matches the DNA end. Per the germline V gene, CDR1 is MNHEY and CDR2 is SVGAGI. The CDR3 extends over 16 amino acids. CDR3 DNA: TGTGCCAGCAGTTACTTCGGGCTCGTCTCCTACAATGAGCAGTACTTC. Protein: CASSYFGLVSYNEQYF.

This clonotype was counted many times. The genes are TRBV10-3 and TRBJ2-3; 7 nucleotides align to TRBD2. The CDR3 spans 14 residues. Per germline, CDR1 ENHRY and CDR2 SYGVKD. The V segment lost 10 bases and the J segment 2 bases; nucleotides outside the gene matches: 9. The CDR3 here is CATRLADITDTQYF. The DNA for the CDR3 is TGTGCCACGCGACTAGCCGATATCACAGATACGCAGTATTTT.

At least ten counts were recorded for this clonotype. The rearrangement links TRBV25-1 to TRBJ2-5, with 12 nucleotides matching TRBD2. CDR3 size: 16 residues. CDR1 is MGHDK, CDR2 SYGVNS, per germline. V trimming: 5 bases; J trimming: 4 bases; junction bases outside the gene matches: 8. The CDR3 DNA follows: TGTGCCAGCAGTTCACGACTAGCGGGGGTACGAGAGACCCAGTACTTC. Its protein is CASSSRLAGVRETQYF.

J is TRBJ2-7 and V is TRBV5-1; 9 nucleotides match TRBD1. Looked up from germline, CDR1 is SGHRS and CDR2 is YFSETQ. J was trimmed by 6 bases and V by 4 bases; bases with no gene match: 14. This CDR3 comprises 16 residues. The CDR3 DNA reads TGCGCCAGCAGCCCCAAAGTAGGACAGGGGACTTTCGAGCAGTACTTC. Amino acid sequence: CASSPKVGQGTFEQYF.

CDR3 loop: CASSPTVYPGNTIYF. The CDR3 coding sequence is TGTGCCAGCTCACCCACAGTTTATCCTGGAAACACCATATATTTT. V and J are TRBV18 and TRBJ1-3; the D is unclear. The germline V gene has CDR1 KGHSH and CDR2 LQKENI. V lost 3 bases to trimming and J lost 2 bases, with 11 bases between them. The CDR3 length is 15 residues.

The chain combines TRBV5-1 with TRBJ2-1; a possible D gene is TRBD1 (6 bases). The CDR3 extends over 17 amino acids. The germline V gene encodes CDR1 SGHRS and CDR2 YFSETQ. The V end was cut by 0 bases, the J end by 4 bases, with 17 bases between. This CDR3 reads CASSLGAQRQGYNEQFF. Here the CDR3 DNA reads TGCGCCAGCAGCTTGGGGGCCCAGCGCCAGGGGTACAATGAGCAGTTCTTC.

The chain links TRBV6-5 to TRBJ2-5; the D gene is possibly TRBD1 (5 bases). There are 15 residues in the CDR3. Deletions cut 6 bases from V and 11 bases from J, with 25 bases between. Germline CDR1 and CDR2: MNHEY and SVGAGI. This chain's CDR3 is CASSRSGWAYNEQYF. The CDR3 DNA is TGTGCCAGCAGCAGATCAGGGTGGGCCTACAATGAGCAGTACTTC.

The chain joins TRBV27 to TRBJ1-5; no definite D call. Germline CDR1 and CDR2: MNHEY and SMNVEV (reference sequence). V was trimmed by 1 base and J by 6 bases, leaving 13 bases between them. The CDR3 runs 15 residues. The CDR3 bases are TGTGCCAGCAGTTTATTTTCCTCTATTGGTCAGCCCCAGCATTTT. Encoded protein: CASSLFSSIGQPQHF.

The chain links TRBV27 to TRBJ2-3; unclear D gene. The CDR3 length is 16 residues. V lost 0 bases, J lost 6 bases, and 16 bases lay in between. CDR1 MNHEY and CDR2 SMNVEV come from the germline V gene (reference sequence). The CDR3 protein is CASSLSPSSLKDTQYF. DNA of the CDR3: TGTGCCAGCAGTTTATCCCCCTCGAGCCTCAAGGATACGCAGTATTTT.

This clonotype came up a few times. This chain uses TRBV7-9 with TRBJ1-4, with TRBD1 matching over 7 bases. J was trimmed by 5 bases and V by 4 bases; bases with no gene match: 13. Per the germline V gene, CDR1 is SEHNR and CDR2 is FQNEAQ (reference sequence). The CDR3 length is 17 residues. The CDR3 DNA reads as TGTGCCAGCAGCTACGGGACAGTCATTCTTCTAAATGAAAAACTGTTTTTT. Translation gives CASSYGTVILLNEKLFF.

The V and J genes are TRBV7-2 and TRBJ2-7, with D unresolved. The end of the DNA fits TRBJ2-5 better, so the J call may be wrong. The CDR3 loop spans 13 amino acids. Germline CDR1 is SGHTA and CDR2 is FQGNSA. The CDR3 region is CASSFALRETQYF. As DNA, the CDR3 is TGTGCCAGCAGCTTCGCTTTAAGGGAGACCCAGTACTTC.

This clonotype was found a few times. The chain employs TRBV12-5 and TRBJ1-1; a weak D match, TRBD1 (5 bases). The CDR3 loop spans 16 amino acids. The germline CDR1 and CDR2 sequences are LGHNT and FRNRAP. Trimming cost V 0 bases and J 5 bases, with 16 bases left between them. CDR3 nucleotides: TGTGCTAGTGGTTTGGTACTCGGGCAGCAGGGTACTGAAGCTTTCTTT. This gives the protein CASGLVLGQQGTEAFF.

V usage is TRBV2 and J usage is TRBJ2-3; no clear D gene. The CDR3 runs 15 residues. Germline CDR1 is SNHLY and CDR2 is FYNNEI. Deletions cut 1 base from V and 4 bases from J, with 12 bases between. This CDR3 reads CASSEGRVPPDTQYF. The CDR3, as DNA: TGTGCCAGCAGTGAAGGGCGAGTGCCCCCAGATACGCAGTATTTT.

The rearrangement joins TRBV28 to TRBJ1-1; D gene ambiguous. CDR3 length equals 14 residues. The V gene's germline CDR1 is MDHEN and CDR2 SYDVKM. Trimming removed 5 bases at V and 4 bases at J, with 14 bases between. CDR3 loop: CASSPRAPLTEAFF. DNA of the CDR3: TGTGCCAGCAGTCCTAGGGCGCCCCTCACTGAAGCTTTCTTT.

This chain links TRBV20-1 with TRBJ1-5; no clear D. CDR1 DFQATT and CDR2 SNEGSKA come from the germline V gene (reference sequence). The CDR3 spans 12 residues. V was cut by 0 bases and J by 5 bases, with 5 bases left in between. CDR3 sequence (DNA): TGCAGTGCTAGAGATTGGGATCAGCCCCAGCATTTT. It is translated as CSARDWDQPQHF.

This sequence joins TRBV28 and TRBJ2-4, with D hard to call. Germline CDR1 MDHEN, CDR2 SYDVKM. The V end lost 6 bases, the J end lost 6 bases, and 12 bases lay between the germline ends. The CDR3 length is 13 residues. The CDR3 DNA is TGTGCCAGCAGCCTAGACCCCCTAAACATTCAGTACTTC. Protein sequence: CASSLDPLNIQYF.

This clonotype was counted only a few times. The chain employs TRBV20-1 and TRBJ2-4; TRBD2 agrees at 8 bases. The J call may be faulty, since TRBJ2-7 better matches the DNA end. The germline CDR1 and CDR2 sequences are DFQATT and SNEGSKA (reference sequence). The CDR3 is 13 amino acids. CDR3 in amino acids: CSARTGLAYEQYF. In nucleotides, the CDR3 is TGCAGTGCTAGGACGGGACTAGCCTACGAGCAGTACTTC.

The CDR3 spells CASSYERGGLDTQYF. In nucleotides, the CDR3 is TGTGCCAGCAGTTACGAGCGGGGGGGCTTAGATACGCAGTATTTT. The genes are TRBV6-2 or TRBV6-3 and TRBJ2-3; 10 nucleotides match TRBD2. CDR1 and CDR2 from the germline V gene are MNHEY and SVGEGT. J gave up 5 bases and V 2 bases, and 4 bases lay outside the gene matches. The CDR3 extends over 15 amino acids.

The rearrangement links TRBV27 to TRBJ2-7; TRBD1 might be the D (7 bases). This CDR3 is built from 17 residues. Germline V CDR1 and CDR2: MNHEY, SMNVEV (reference sequence). Trimming cost V 6 bases and J 1 base, with 22 bases left between them. The CDR3 sequence: CASSPVRAGQLSYEQYF. The DNA for the CDR3 is TGTGCCAGCAGCCCGGTGAGGGCGGGACAGTTGTCCTACGAGCAGTACTTC.